Detailed here is one T cell receptor beta chain. By how much of the sample it makes up, this clone is medium-sized (0.01 to 0.1%). Its specific antigen is unknown. Per-base qualities were not stored, and no clone one base away is much larger. The sample belongs to a study of PD-1 blockade in mismatch repair-deficient tumors (dated by TCRdb to 2015 to 2018). With regard to the full study: Between late 2013 and 2016, the trial enrolled 75 to 95 consecutive patients with roughly eleven types of mismatch repair-deficient cancer, all of whom had received prior treatment and were progressing. Tumor-associated T cell clones in the peripheral blood of patients responding to PD-1 blockade were tracked using deep sequencing of TCR CDR3 regions. Here is what the overall study found, with its caveats: Rapid expansion after pembrolizumab followed by contraction, generally before radiologic responses, was shown by tumor-resident clones, which were often undetectable in blood before treatment.

The receptor library was made with the immunoSEQ multiplex PCR assay. TCRdb obtained this table from immuneACCESS and retained in-frame rearrangements with V and J assigned. These tables miss some clones; where compared with another copy, unresolved V genes account for less than half of the shortfall, and the remainder is unexplained. The sample table lists tens of thousands of clones, 83% of them with a count of one. The top ten clones comprise 20% to 25% of the sample. For CDR1 and CDR2, the germline V gene lists MRHNA and SNTAGT. Inclusive of the bounding cysteine and phenylalanine, the CDR3 is 13 residues long. Here the CDR3 DNA is all that survives: 39 bases in frame from base 1. V sheds 5 bases and J sheds 0 bases, leaving 6 bases between their ends. According to the study, the label for this sample's time point signals: peripheral blood 12 weeks after first pembrolizumab dose. Mismatch repair deficiency was established in every enrolled patient by polymerase chain reaction or immunohistochemistry. A few patients who responded to pembrolizumab therapy underwent TCR sequencing. Pembrolizumab PD-1 blockade was prospectively tested in advanced mismatch repair-deficient cancers, regardless of tissue of origin, in the phase II trial. Serial peripheral blood T cell samples were collected before and at multiple times after starting PD-1 blockade. The timing of each blood sample was reported as weeks after the first dose of pembrolizumab.

The clonotype was recovered from an adult with mismatch repair-deficient cancer. This sequence uses TRBV6-4 and TRBJ2-3; TRBD2 could be the D gene, as 6 bases match. The sample here was peripheral blood, taken 12 weeks after starting pembrolizumab. Here is the DNA: TGTGCCAGCAGTAGCGGGAGCACAGATACGCAGTATTTT. Translated, it gives CASSSGSTDTQYF.